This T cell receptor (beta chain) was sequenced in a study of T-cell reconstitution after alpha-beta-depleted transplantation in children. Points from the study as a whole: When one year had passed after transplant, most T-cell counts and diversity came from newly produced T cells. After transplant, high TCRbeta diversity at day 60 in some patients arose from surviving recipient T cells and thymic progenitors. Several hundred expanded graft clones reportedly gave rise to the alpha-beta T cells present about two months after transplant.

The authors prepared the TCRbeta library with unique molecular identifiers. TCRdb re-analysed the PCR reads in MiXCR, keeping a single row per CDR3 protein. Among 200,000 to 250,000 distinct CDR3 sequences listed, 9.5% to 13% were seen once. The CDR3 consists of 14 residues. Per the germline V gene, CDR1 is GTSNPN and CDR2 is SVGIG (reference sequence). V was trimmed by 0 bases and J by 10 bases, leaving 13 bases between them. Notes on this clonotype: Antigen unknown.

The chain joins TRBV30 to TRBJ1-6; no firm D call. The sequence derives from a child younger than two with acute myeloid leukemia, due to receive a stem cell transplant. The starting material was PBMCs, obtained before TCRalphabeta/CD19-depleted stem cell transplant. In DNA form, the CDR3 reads TGTGCCTGGAGTGTGGGCCCCGGAGGGTCACCCCTCCACTTT. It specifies CAWSVGPGGSPLHF.